This TCR beta chain was obtained from a study of blood T cell repertoires in COVID-19. Study context: Collection of acute and convalescent COVID-19 samples took place in the United States, Italy and Spain.

Method: immunoSEQ multiplex PCR; TCRdb's copy keeps in-frame clones and lacks some. The sample lists around 84,000 clones, 78% occurring once. Enrolled during active infection, Seattle patients were then followed longitudinally. This TCR derives from a man aged 55-75 years with COVID-19, enrolled during active disease. Input material: peripheral blood.

The CDR3 spells CASSLTGTNTEAFF. CDR3 nucleotides: TGCGCCAGCAGCTTGACAGGGACGAACACTGAAGCTTTCTTT. The chain uses TRBV5-1 and TRBJ1-1, with D perhaps TRBD1 (6 bases). CDR1 and CDR2 from the germline V gene are SGHRS and YFSETQ. Trimming cost V 1 base and J 1 base, with 8 bases left between them. The CDR3 has 14 residues.